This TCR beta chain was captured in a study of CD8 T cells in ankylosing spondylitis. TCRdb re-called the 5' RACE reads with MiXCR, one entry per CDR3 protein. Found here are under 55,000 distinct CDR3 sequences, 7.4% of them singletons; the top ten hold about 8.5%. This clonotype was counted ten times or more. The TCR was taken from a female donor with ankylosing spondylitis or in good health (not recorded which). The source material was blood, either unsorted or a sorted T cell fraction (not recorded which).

DNA of the CDR3: TGTGCCAGCAGCGTAGTCGCAGATACGCAGTATTTT. Protein: CASSVVADTQYF. The chain joins TRBV9 to TRBJ2-3; D gene unclear. Germline CDR1 SGDLS, CDR2 YYNGEE. V was shortened by 0 bases and J by 4 bases, with 3 bases between the two germline ends. This CDR3 has 12 amino acids. Combining the CDR3 with reference TRBV9 and TRBJ2-3 gives the whole variable domain DSGVTQTPKHLITATGQRVTLRCSPRSGDLSVYWYQQSLDQGLQFLIQYYNGEERAKGNILERFSAQQFPDLHSELNLSSLELGDSALYFCASSVVADTQYFGPGTRLTVL.